The 20 T cell receptor beta chains below come from one sample, sequenced in a study of T cell repertoires in cytomegalovirus infection. TCRdb processed the reads anew with MiXCR; each CDR3 protein has one entry. Altogether approximately 910,000 distinct CDR3 sequences are present, approximately 31% being singletons, with the ten largest covering about an eighth. For these receptors, no antigen is known. Sequenced material: cultured CD8+ T cells from PBMCs, taken from culture after CMV antigen stimulation. The receptors stem from a human donor in good health (CMV status not recorded). Some clones in this sample may be carry-over from other donors' samples.

The rearrangement joins TRBV19 to TRBJ1-2; no clear D. This CDR3 region has 12 residues. Germline values: CDR1 LNHDA, CDR2 SQIVND (reference sequence). V shed 11 bases and J shed 8 bases, with 18 bases lying between them. The CDR3: CAASSILEGYTF. CDR3 in DNA: TGTGCCGCCAGTAGTATCCTAGAGGGCTACACCTTC.

To note about this clonotype: A read error may explain this, as a much larger clone is one base away. Here the CDR3 DNA reads TGTGCCAGCAGCTCCCGCCCGGGGGCGAACACCGGGGAGCTGTTTTTT. Residues: CASSSRPGANTGELFF. The chain uses TRBV7-6 and TRBJ2-2; tentative D call: TRBD2 (6 bases). V was shortened by 4 bases and J by 0 bases, with 12 bases between the two germline ends. The germline V gene has CDR1 SGHVS and CDR2 FNYEAQ. The CDR3 covers 16 residues.

This clonotype was picked up a small number of times. DNA of the CDR3: TGTGCCAGCAGCTCGGAAAAAAAAACCGGGACAGGGTTAGGGGAGCAGTACGTC. Translated: CASSSEKKTGTGLGEQYV. The chain links TRBV11-3 to TRBJ2-7, with 9 bases identical to TRBD1. Unmatched junction bases numbered 20, after V lost 4 bases and J lost 7 bases. CDR1 is SGHNT and CDR2 is YENEEA in the germline V gene. The CDR3 consists of 18 residues.

This clonotype appeared a few times. This chain uses TRBV28 with TRBJ1-2; D gene unclear. CDR1 is MDHEN, CDR2 SYDVKM, per germline. The CDR3 contains 14 residues. V was clipped by 4 bases and J by 5 bases, with 14 bases between them. The CDR3, as DNA: TGTGCCAGCAGTTCTTTTGCCCAGGAATATGGCTACACCTTC. Translated: CASSSFAQEYGYTF.

This clonotype was counted between two and nine times. This rearrangement joins TRBV6-5 to TRBJ1-1; 9 bases are shared with TRBD1. There are 14 residues in the CDR3. With V trimmed by 8 bases and J by 5 bases, 9 bases remained unmatched. Germline CDR1 reads MNHEY; CDR2 reads SVGAGI. In DNA, the CDR3 is TGTGCCAGCGAAATACAGGGGGCAAGGACTGAAGCTTTCTTT. Translation gives CASEIQGARTEAFF.

This sequence joins TRBV7-8 and TRBJ2-2, with D maybe TRBD1 (5 bases). Trimming took off 7 bases at V and 2 bases at J, with 11 bases between the two ends. Germline CDR1 reads SGHVS; CDR2 reads FQNEAQ. This CDR3 contains 14 residues. CDR3 sequence (DNA): TGTGCCAGCACCCAGACAGTTAACACCGGGGAGCTGTTTTTT. Encoded protein: CASTQTVNTGELFF.

The table lists this clonotype with a few counts. The chain uses TRBV28 and TRBJ2-3; D may match TRBD1 or TRBD2 (5 bases each). The CDR3 has 15 residues. Germline CDR1 and CDR2: MDHEN and SYDVKM. The ends were cut back, 3 bases at V and 4 bases at J, with 14 bases in the middle. The CDR3 DNA is TGTGCCAGCAGTTTGGGGGTTGGTAATGCAGATACGCAGTATTTT. Amino acid sequence: CASSLGVGNADTQYF.

This clonotype occurred a few times. The chain is built from TRBV6-1 and TRBJ1-1; D unclear. Germline lookup yields CDR1 MNHNS and CDR2 SASEGT. The CDR3 is 13 residues long. V gave up 2 bases and J gave up 7 bases, with 11 bases separating them. In DNA form, the CDR3 reads TGTGCCAGCAGTGAATTCGGCCAGATTGAAGCTTTCTTT. Protein sequence: CASSEFGQIEAFF.

This clonotype was counted between two and nine times. The V gene is TRBV19, the J gene TRBJ2-1; D may correspond to TRBD1 or TRBD2 (5 bases each). Trimming shortened V by 1 base and J by 4 bases, and 8 bases separated the two germline ends. This CDR3 is built from 14 residues. Per the germline V gene, CDR1 is LNHDA and CDR2 is SQIVND (reference sequence). The CDR3: CASSIGGRYNEQFF. The CDR3, as DNA: TGTGCCAGTAGTATAGGGGGACGGTACAATGAGCAGTTCTTC.

The chain links TRBV2 to TRBJ2-1; perhaps TRBD1 as D (6 bases). CDR3 length: 13 residues. Germline V gives CDR1 SNHLY, CDR2 FYNNEI. Trimming removed 10 bases at V and 4 bases at J, with 14 bases between. CDR3 protein: CAILGQSYNEQFF. In DNA, the CDR3 is TGTGCCATCTTAGGACAGTCTTACAATGAGCAGTTCTTC.

The chain combines TRBV3-1 with TRBJ2-5; 7 bases align to TRBD2. This CDR3 region has 16 residues. Germline loops: CDR1 LGHDT, CDR2 YNNKEL (reference sequence). The trim removed 4 bases at V and 3 bases at J, leaving 11 bases unmatched. The CDR3 sequence: CASSPRGGVQKETQYF. The CDR3 nucleotides read TGTGCCAGCAGCCCCCGGGGAGGGGTCCAGAAAGAGACCCAGTACTTC.

This clonotype occurred a few times. The chain links TRBV19 to TRBJ1-6; D is undetermined. V was cut by 6 bases and J by 10 bases, with 19 bases left in between. Germline-derived CDR1 and CDR2 are LNHDA and SQIVND (reference sequence). The CDR3 is 15 amino acids. In DNA, the CDR3 is TGTGCCAGTAGAGGATTTTTGGAAGCTGGGTCACCCCTCCACTTT. It codes for CASRGFLEAGSPLHF.

Concerning this clonotype: A much larger clone lies a single base off, so this may be a read error. The CDR3 DNA sequence: TGTGCCAGCAGCCTACAGGGGACTAGTCTAGATACGCAGTATTTT. Its protein is CASSLQGTSLDTQYF. The genes are TRBV7-8 and TRBJ2-3, with a weak D call TRBD2 (8 bases). The CDR3 has 15 amino acids. The V end was cut by 5 bases, the J end by 5 bases, with 17 bases between. Germline V CDR1 and CDR2: SGHVS, FQNEAQ.

The DNA of the CDR3 is TGTGCCAGCAGTCTGGGACTAGCGGCCTACAATGAGCAGTTCTTC. It specifies CASSLGLAAYNEQFF. The chain couples TRBV27 to TRBJ2-1; 11 positions agree with TRBD2. V was pared by 5 bases and J by 2 bases, with 2 bases of the junction left unmatched. CDR1 is MNHEY, CDR2 SMNVEV, per germline (reference sequence). The CDR3 totals 15 residues.

The rearrangement joins TRBV7-9 to TRBJ1-4; 8 nucleotides line up with TRBD1. The CDR3 totals 17 residues. Germline-derived CDR1 and CDR2 are SEHNR and FQNEAQ (reference sequence). V gave up 5 bases and J gave up 6 bases; unmatched junction bases: 14. Written as DNA, the CDR3 is TGTGCCAGCAGCCCCTCCCAGATCGGGACAGGTGATGAAAAACTGTTTTTT. Protein sequence: CASSPSQIGTGDEKLFF. The full variable domain, its missing parts supplied by reference TRBV7-9 and TRBJ1-4, is DTGVSQNPRHKITKRGQNVTFRCDPISEHNRLYWYRQTLGQGPEFLTYFQNEAQLEKSRLLSDRFSAERPKGSFSTLEIQRTEQGDSAMYLCASSPSQIGTGDEKLFFGSGTQLSVL.

This clonotype was observed a handful of times. The chain joins TRBV7-8 to TRBJ1-2; the D is unclear. The CDR3 is made up of 17 amino acids. Trimming cost V 2 bases and J 8 bases, with 24 bases left between them. Germline CDR1 is SGHVS and CDR2 is FQNEAQ. As DNA, the CDR3 is TGTGCCAGCAGCTTAAGACCGATCACCCGTGTAGCTGGAGGCTACACCTTC. Residues: CASSLRPITRVAGGYTF.

The chain couples TRBV10-3 to TRBJ2-5; either TRBD1 or TRBD2 may fit D (5 bases each). The V gene lost 0 bases and the J gene lost 5 bases, with 10 bases spanning the gap. The CDR3 is made up of 14 amino acids. CDR1 is ENHRY, CDR2 SYGVKD, per germline. As DNA, the CDR3 is TGTGCCATCAGTGAGTCGGGGGAGTCGGAGACCCAGTACTTC. Protein sequence: CAISESGESETQYF.

On this clonotype: Mismatch with germline at one junction end may stem from a read error. The CDR3 spells CANSLVDRHERSYEQYF. The CDR3 nucleotides read TGTGCCAACAGCTTAGTCGACAGGCATGAGCGCTCCTACGAGCAGTACTTC. The chain is built from TRBV7-3 and TRBJ2-7; D possibly corresponds to TRBD1 (6 bases). Germline V gene sequence: CDR1 SGHTA, CDR2 FQGTGA. The CDR3 extends over 17 amino acids.

This clonotype came up a few times. The V gene is TRBV4-3, the J gene TRBJ2-7; possible D gene TRBD1, 6 bases. This CDR3 has 13 amino acids. From germline, CDR1 is LGHNA and CDR2 YSLEER. V lost 1 base and J 7 bases, leaving 11 bases between the germline ends. CDR3 in DNA: TGCGCCAGCAGCCAAGGCAGGGGCCGGGAGCAGTACGTC. It is translated as CASSQGRGREQYV.

The chain combines TRBV7-9 with TRBJ2-2, with D maybe TRBD2 (6 bases). CDR1 and CDR2 from the germline V gene are SEHNR and FQNEAQ (reference sequence). This CDR3 comprises 15 residues. V lost 8 bases, J lost 0 bases, and 13 bases lay in between. CDR3 residues: CASQRWDSNTGELFF. The CDR3 DNA reads as TGTGCCAGCCAACGGTGGGACTCGAACACCGGGGAGCTGTTTTTT.